These T cell receptor beta chains were read from a single sample in a study of Ad26.COV2.S vaccination and SARS-CoV-2 variants. The protocol was immunoSEQ multiplex PCR, while the TCRdb copy is restricted to in-frame clones and leaves out a portion. The table lists around 340,000 clones, around 88% of them singletons. This material consisted of peripheral blood, taken in a trial of Ad26.COV2.S vaccine versus placebo. These TCRs come from a person aged 18-65 years who received the Ad26.COV2.S COVID-19 vaccine or a placebo. The CDR3 runs from the conserved cysteine through the conserved F or W. A D gene is named only where the DNA matches it firmly. Rows give clone size only sometimes, using once, few, many, or a class for an expanded clone.

V gene	J gene	clone size	D gene	CDR3 protein	CDR3 DNA
TRBV4-3	TRBJ2-1	.	TRBD2	CASSQERELYNEQFF	TGCGCCAGCAGCCAAGAGCGGGAGCTCTACAATGAGCAGTTCTTC
TRBV28	TRBJ1-5	.	.	CASSWGRGQPQHF	TGTGCCAGCAGTTGGGGGCGCGGTCAGCCCCAGCATTTT
TRBV6-6	TRBJ1-2	few	.	CASSPGGDYGYTF	TGTGCCAGCAGCCCCGGAGGGGACTATGGCTACACCTTC
TRBV27	TRBJ2-3	.	TRBD2	CASSPPGLAGGADTQYF	TGTGCCAGCAGTCCTCCCGGACTAGCGGGAGGGGCAGATACGCAGTATTTT
TRBV25-1	TRBJ2-5	.	.	CASSGTRGPPETQYF	TGTGCCAGCAGTGGAACGCGGGGGCCACCAGAGACCCAGTACTTC
TRBV11-2	TRBJ1-4	.	.	CASTDSREKLFF	TGTGCCAGCACCGACTCCCGCGAAAAACTGTTTTTT
TRBV12-3/TRBV12-4	TRBJ2-2	.	.	CASSKYTGELFF	TGTGCCAGCAGTAAATACACCGGGGAGCTGTTTTTT
TRBV5-1	TRBJ1-2	.	.	CASSSPPADGYTF	TGCGCCAGCAGTTCCCCCCCGGCGGATGGCTACACCTTC
TRBV19	TRBJ2-7	.	.	CASSFETLKDEQYF	TGTGCCAGTAGCTTCGAAACCTTGAAGGACGAGCAGTACTTC
TRBV9	TRBJ2-4	.	.	CASSVGADPKKNIQYF	TGTGCCAGCAGCGTAGGAGCGGACCCTAAGAAAAACATTCAGTACTTC
TRBV4-1	TRBJ1-4	.	.	CASSQEPLGQVFEKLFF	TGCGCCAGCAGCCAAGAACCTTTAGGGCAAGTGTTTGAAAAACTGTTTTTT
TRBV18	TRBJ2-7	.	.	CASSRQIEGPFPLSYEQYF	TGTGCCAGCTCACGTCAAATTGAGGGCCCCTTCCCCCTCTCCTACGAGCAGTACTTC
TRBV5-6	TRBJ2-1	.	TRBD2	CASSLSGDNEQFF	TGTGCCAGCAGCTTGAGCGGGGACAATGAGCAGTTCTTC
TRBV18	TRBJ2-7	.	TRBD2	CASSNSGGTYEQYF	TGTGCCAGCTCAAATAGCGGGGGTACCTACGAGCAGTACTTC
TRBV28	TRBJ1-2	.	.	CASSFVGSEQALYGYTF	TGTGCCAGCAGTTTTGTGGGGAGCGAACAAGCCTTGTATGGCTACACCTTC
TRBV18	TRBJ2-1	.	TRBD1	CASSPRAGQGNDEQFF	TGTGCCAGCTCACCAAGAGCTGGACAGGGGAACGATGAGCAGTTCTTC
TRBV6-2/TRBV6-3	TRBJ2-7	.	TRBD2	CASSYGGTSGSYEQYF	TGTGCCAGCAGTTACGGCGGGACTAGCGGGTCCTACGAGCAGTACTTC
TRBV9	TRBJ2-5	.	.	CASSVGIGETQYF	TGTGCCAGCAGCGTAGGAATTGGAGAGACCCAGTACTTC
TRBV7-9	TRBJ1-4	.	TRBD1	CASSLQTGNEKLFF	TGTGCCAGCAGCCTCCAGACAGGGAATGAAAAACTGTTTTTT
TRBV6-4	TRBJ2-6	.	.	CASSDISGANVLTF	TGTGCCAGCAGCGACATCTCTGGGGCCAACGTCCTGACTTTC
TRBV10-1	TRBJ2-2	.	.	CASSELGNTGELFF	TGCGCCAGCAGTGAGCTGGGGAACACCGGGGAGCTGTTTTTT
TRBV28	TRBJ1-1	.	.	CASSLKGMSTEAFF	TGTGCCAGCAGTTTAAAGGGGATGTCCACTGAAGCTTTCTTT
TRBV7-9	TRBJ2-7	.	.	CASSLAGTYEQYF	TGTGCCAGCAGCTTAGCAGGGACCTACGAGCAGTACTTC
TRBV19	TRBJ2-1	.	TRBD2	CASSMTGTSGRNEQFF	TGTGCCAGTAGTATGACCGGGACTAGCGGGAGAAATGAGCAGTTCTTC
TRBV4-3	TRBJ1-5	.	.	CASSQEMAGANQPQHF	TGCGCCAGCAGCCAAGAGATGGCAGGGGCTAATCAGCCCCAGCATTTT
TRBV3-1/TRBV3-2	TRBJ1-3	few	.	CASSQDLPQAPLNTIYF	TGTGCCAGCAGCCAAGATCTCCCGCAGGCGCCTTTAAACACCATATATTTT
TRBV10-3	TRBJ2-3	.	.	CAISESKGLGSADTQYF	TGTGCCATCAGTGAGTCGAAGGGGTTAGGGTCGGCAGATACGCAGTATTTT
TRBV7-2	TRBJ2-5	.	TRBD2	CASSLEAGGGTQYF	TGTGCCAGCAGCTTAGAAGCGGGAGGAGGGACCCAGTACTTC
TRBV29-1	TRBJ2-3	.	TRBD2	CSVGTWGTSGRNTQYF	TGCAGCGTTGGTACATGGGGGACTAGCGGGAGAAATACGCAGTATTTT
TRBV5-6	TRBJ2-7	.	TRBD1	CASSPGQGQYEQYF	TGTGCCAGCAGCCCCGGACAGGGGCAGTACGAGCAGTACTTC
TRBV7-3	TRBJ2-2	.	.	CASSLTGSTGELFF	TGTGCCAGCAGCTTAACAGGTTCAACCGGGGAGCTGTTTTTT
TRBV4-3	TRBJ1-5	.	TRBD1	CASSQSLPGQGIGQPQHF	TGCGCCAGCAGCCAAAGCTTACCGGGACAGGGAATTGGGCAGCCCCAGCATTTT
TRBV24-1	TRBJ2-2	.	.	CATRSSGTNTGELFF	TGTGCCACCAGATCATCGGGGACGAACACCGGGGAGCTGTTTTTT
TRBV11-2	TRBJ1-2	.	.	CATGAGPYGYTF	TGTGCCACCGGGGCGGGGCCCTATGGCTACACCTTC
TRBV27	TRBJ1-4	.	.	CASSLSGPSNEKLFF	TGTGCCAGCAGTTTATCCGGCCCTTCTAATGAAAAACTGTTTTTT
TRBV30	TRBJ1-5	.	.	CAWSEGHSNQPQHF	TGTGCCTGGAGTGAGGGACATAGCAATCAGCCCCAGCATTTT
TRBV28	TRBJ1-1	.	.	CASSFRDKAFF	TGTGCCAGCAGTTTCCGGGACAAAGCTTTCTTT
TRBV3-1/TRBV3-2	TRBJ2-3	.	.	CASSQDLGVSTDTQYF	TGTGCCAGCAGCCAAGATCTAGGCGTGAGCACAGATACGCAGTATTTT
TRBV7-6	TRBJ2-7	.	.	CASSSQINSYEQYF	TGTGCCAGCAGCTCACAGATTAACTCCTACGAGCAGTACTTC
TRBV19	TRBJ2-5	.	.	CASSIGTGKETQYF	TGTGCCAGTAGTATAGGGACGGGAAAGGAGACCCAGTACTTC
TRBV4-1	TRBJ2-1	.	TRBD2	CASSLGTSGGTYNEQFF	TGCGCCAGCAGCCTCGGGACTAGCGGGGGGACTTACAATGAGCAGTTCTTC
TRBV7-2	TRBJ1-6	.	.	CASSLTPRDLFHF	TGTGCCAGCAGCTTAACCCCCAGGGATCTCTTCCACTTT
TRBV27	TRBJ2-3	.	TRBD2	CASRSGLAHFTDTQYF	TGTGCCAGCAGGTCGGGACTAGCGCATTTCACAGATACGCAGTATTTT
TRBV19	TRBJ1-1	.	.	CASSTGKLNTEAFF	TGTGCCAGTAGTACAGGGAAGTTGAACACTGAAGCTTTCTTT
TRBV5-1	TRBJ1-3	.	.	CASSLGIGSSGNTIYF	TGCGCCAGCAGCTTGGGGATAGGGAGCTCTGGAAACACCATATATTTT
TRBV18	TRBJ1-6	.	.	CASSLPGSSYNSPLHF	TGTGCCAGCTCACTGCCCGGGAGCTCCTATAATTCACCCCTCCACTTT
TRBV4-1	TRBJ1-1	few	TRBD1	CASSLDREGNTEAFF	TGCGCCAGCAGCCTCGACAGGGAGGGGAACACTGAAGCTTTCTTT
TRBV5-8	TRBJ2-2	.	TRBD1	CASSSGTGFGELFF	TGTGCCAGCAGCTCCGGGACAGGATTCGGGGAGCTGTTTTTT